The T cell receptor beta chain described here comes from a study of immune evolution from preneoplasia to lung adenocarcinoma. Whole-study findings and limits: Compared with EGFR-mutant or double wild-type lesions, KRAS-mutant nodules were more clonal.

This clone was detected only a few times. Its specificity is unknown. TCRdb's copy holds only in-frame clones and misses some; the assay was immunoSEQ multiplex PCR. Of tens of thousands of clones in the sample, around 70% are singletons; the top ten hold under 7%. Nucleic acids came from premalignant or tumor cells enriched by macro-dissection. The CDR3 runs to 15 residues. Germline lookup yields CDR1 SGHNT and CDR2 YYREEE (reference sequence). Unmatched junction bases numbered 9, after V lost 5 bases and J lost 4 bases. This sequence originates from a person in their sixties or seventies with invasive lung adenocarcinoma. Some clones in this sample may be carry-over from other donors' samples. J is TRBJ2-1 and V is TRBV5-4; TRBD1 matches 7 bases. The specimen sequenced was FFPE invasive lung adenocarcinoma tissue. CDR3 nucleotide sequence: TGTGCCAGCAGTTCACCGGGACAGATTTACAATGAGCAGTTCTTC. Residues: CASSSPGQIYNEQFF.